This TCR beta chain was profiled in a study of metastatic and nonmetastatic thyroid tumors (dated by TCRdb to about 2020). Regarding the complete study: Repertoires from peripheral blood and from tumor or nodule tissue samples of malignant and benign thyroid patients were compared.

The library was made by PCR. The data were produced on an Illumina HiSeq 4000. High-throughput sequencing was used to profile the TCR beta-chain CDR3 region of every patient. The authors' pipeline ran thus. Drawing on CDR3 differences between clinicopathological groups, the researchers built a classifier meant to tell apart patients with distant-metastatic papillary thyroid cancer. The Shannon index was used to measure repertoire diversity, and the Morisita-Horn index was used to measure how similar tumor and blood repertoires were. The public reads were run again by TCRdb, first through fastp at Q25 and then through MiXCR, and only productive beta chains were kept. These V and J calls rely on TCRdb rather than the paper's analysis. This sample is represented by about 20,000 clones; about 20% of them were singletons. The top ten clonotypes cover roughly 8.2% of the sample. At least ten counts were recorded for this clone. Its antigen is unknown. Qualities for individual bases were not recorded, and no much larger clone is one base off. Other DNA sequences in this sample translate to the same CDR3.

None of the patients had been given any treatment before thyroid surgery. Patient clinical samples collected from about 2012 to 2019 were retrospectively analysed using T-cell receptor beta sequencing. Summary of the overall study and its limitations: In both blood and tumor samples, malignant tumors were reported to have significantly higher TCR beta diversity than benign nodules.

For CDR1 and CDR2, the germline V gene lists LGHNT and FRNRAP. The trim is 0 bases for V and 4 bases for J, with a gap of 25 bases between the germline ends. Spanning cysteine to phenylalanine, the CDR3 consists of 19 amino acids. Only the CDR3 part of the read is kept: 57 bases, read in frame from the first base. The chain uses TRBV12-5 and TRBJ2-7, with a tentative D call of TRBD1 or TRBD2, each matching 5 bases. The specimen sequenced was adjacent normal tissue. This TCR was recovered from a female donor with papillary thyroid cancer or a benign thyroid nodule (not recorded which). Some clones in this sample may be carry-over from other donors' samples. The CDR3 amino acid sequence is: CASGLVSRVPSGSSYEQYF. The DNA sequence is given as TGTGCTAGTGGTTTGGTCTCCAGGGTCCCTAGTGGGAGTTCGTACGAGCAGTACTTC.